What follows are 18 T cell receptor beta chains derived from one specimen sequenced in a study of T cells after yellow fever vaccination. MiXCR, run by TCRdb on the 5' RACE reads, gives a single entry per CDR3 protein. Among around 340,000 distinct CDR3 sequences listed, roughly 8.7% were seen once. The sequencing here drew on PBMCs, taken on the day of the first yellow fever vaccination. The receptor source for this set is a young man who received the YFV17D yellow fever vaccine.

The chain uses TRBV7-9 and TRBJ2-7; TRBD1 matches 8 bases. With V trimmed by 5 bases and J by 4 bases, 10 bases remained unmatched. CDR1 and CDR2 from the germline V gene are SEHNR and FQNEAQ (reference sequence). The CDR3 spans 15 residues. Here the CDR3 reads CASSLWTGRFYEQYF. The CDR3 region has the DNA TGTGCCAGCAGCCTTTGGACAGGGCGATTTTACGAGCAGTACTTC.

This clonotype was detected many times. This sequence joins TRBV7-6 and TRBJ1-6; D unclear. Trimming left V 1 base short and J 7 bases short, with 17 bases between. Per germline, CDR1 SGHVS and CDR2 FNYEAQ. CDR3 size: 17 residues. The DNA of the CDR3 is TGTGCCAGCAGCTTAGAAAAGGACGTCACGGGAAATTCACCCCTCCACTTT. It specifies CASSLEKDVTGNSPLHF.

This clonotype occurred many times. This chain joins TRBV12-3 or TRBV12-4 and TRBJ2-7, with 8 bases matching TRBD2. CDR3 length: 13 residues. V lost 5 bases and J lost 9; bases outside the gene matches: 9. In DNA form, the CDR3 reads TGTGCCAGCAGTCCGGGACTAGAGGACTTGCAGTACGTC. Translating gives CASSPGLEDLQYV.

V is TRBV30 and J is TRBJ1-2, with TRBD1 identical over 8 bases. V was clipped by 3 bases and J by 5 bases; unmatched bases: 5. The CDR3 extends over 13 amino acids. Germline loops: CDR1 GTSNPN, CDR2 SVGIG (reference sequence). The chain's CDR3 is CAWSRGLEYGYTF. The CDR3 bases are TGTGCCTGGAGCAGGGGGCTTGAATATGGCTACACCTTC.

This clonotype occurred many times. The chain has TRBV20-1 and TRBJ2-7; 7 bases map to TRBD2. V gave up 5 bases and J gave up 4 bases; unmatched junction bases: 23. CDR3 length equals 18 residues. Germline-derived CDR1 and CDR2 are DFQATT and SNEGSKA (reference sequence). The CDR3 is CSARPPGGTSRALYEQYF. CDR3 DNA sequence: TGCAGTGCTCGACCCCCGGGGGGAACCTCTCGAGCACTTTACGAGCAGTACTTC.

This chain joins TRBV20-1 and TRBJ2-3, with D perhaps TRBD1 or TRBD2 (5 bases each). Germline assignment: CDR1 DFQATT and CDR2 SNEGSKA (reference sequence). V shed 0 bases and J shed 2 bases, with 15 bases lying between them. The CDR3 runs to 16 residues. The CDR3 sequence is CSARESPWGTTDTQYF. The CDR3 DNA reads TGCAGTGCTAGAGAATCCCCTTGGGGGACCACAGATACGCAGTATTTT.

This clonotype was recorded a few times. The gene calls are TRBV7-9 and TRBJ2-3, with 8 bases that match TRBD1. The CDR3 has 14 residues. Germline CDR1 SEHNR, CDR2 FQNEAQ (reference sequence). The trim removed 6 bases at V and 4 bases at J, leaving 6 bases unmatched. The CDR3 nucleotides are TGTGCCAGCAGTTGGACAGGGAGTTCAGATACGCAGTATTTT. It specifies CASSWTGSSDTQYF.

This clonotype showed up just a few times. The rearrangement uses TRBV2 and TRBJ2-5, with D perhaps matching TRBD2 (7 bases). V dropped 7 bases and J dropped 4 bases, with 19 bases sitting between them. The germline gives CDR1 SNHLY, CDR2 FYNNEI. The CDR3 covers 15 residues. CDR3 bases: TGTGCCAGCAATAATCGCGGGGGCCGAGGAGAGACCCAGTACTTC. This sequence encodes CASNNRGGRGETQYF.

This clonotype was seen many times. CDR3 protein: CASSGGGSYNEQFF. DNA for the CDR3: TGTGCCAGCTCCGGGGGGGGATCCTACAATGAGCAGTTCTTC. The rearrangement uses TRBV18 and TRBJ2-1; 8 positions agree with TRBD2. CDR1 and CDR2 (germline): KGHSH, LQKENI. The CDR3 runs 14 residues. The J segment lost 1 base and the V segment lost 6 bases, leaving 2 bases of the junction unmatched.

This clonotype was detected a few times. The chain uses TRBV24-1 and TRBJ2-1, with 10 bases lining up with TRBD2. This CDR3 contains 15 residues. Looked up from germline, CDR1 is KGHDR and CDR2 is SFDVKD. After removal of 3 bases from V and 5 bases from J, the junction contained 3 bases not matched to a gene. The CDR3 DNA reads TGTGCCACCAGTGATACTAGCGGGACTGACAATGAGCAGTTCTTC. This codes for CATSDTSGTDNEQFF.

V usage is TRBV7-2 and J usage is TRBJ2-3; 12 bases fit TRBD2. The germline V gene encodes CDR1 SGHTA and CDR2 FQGNSA. CDR3 size: 16 residues. J was trimmed by 2 bases and V by 3 bases; bases with no gene match: 3. This chain's CDR3 is CASSFGLAGITDTQYF. The CDR3 coding sequence is TGTGCCAGCAGCTTCGGACTAGCGGGGATCACAGATACGCAGTATTTT. The complete variable domain, with remaining parts taken from reference TRBV7-2 and TRBJ2-3, reads GAGVSQSPSNKVTEKGKDVELRCDPISGHTALYWYRQSLGQGLEFLIYFQGNSAPDKSGLPSDRFSAERTGGSVSTLTIQRTQQEDSAVYLCASSFGLAGITDTQYFGPGTRLTVL.

This chain links TRBV7-2 with TRBJ2-5, with 8 nucleotides matching TRBD2. Germline trimming cut 1 base from V and 5 bases from J; bases unmatched to any gene: 12. The CDR3 is 17 amino acids. CDR1 is SGHTA and CDR2 is FQGNSA in the germline V gene. Written as DNA, the CDR3 is TGTGCCAGCAGCTTAGGGGTGGCGGGGGGCCTTTCTGAGACCCAGTACTTC. Residues: CASSLGVAGGLSETQYF.

This clonotype was seen a few times. The chain has TRBV24-1 and TRBJ2-2; perhaps TRBD2 as D (5 bases). The CDR3 has 16 residues. CDR1 is KGHDR, CDR2 SFDVKD, per germline. V lost 2 bases and J 0 bases, leaving 9 bases between the germline ends. The CDR3 here is CATSDWAGTNTGELFF. The CDR3, as DNA: TGTGCCACCAGTGATTGGGCCGGGACGAACACCGGGGAGCTGTTTTTT.

This clonotype was seen a few times. The rearrangement joins TRBV29-1 to TRBJ2-7; D remains unclear. Germline values: CDR1 SQVTM, CDR2 ANQGSEA. This CDR3 region has 11 residues. The V gene lost 4 bases and the J gene lost 4 bases, with 8 bases spanning the gap. CDR3 sequence: CSVGSRYEQYV. Here the CDR3 DNA reads TGCAGCGTTGGATCTCGGTACGAGCAGTACGTC.

This clonotype was detected ten times or more. V usage is TRBV15 and J usage is TRBJ2-4; D is tentatively TRBD1 or TRBD2 (6 bases each). The V and J ends lost 0 bases and 8 bases respectively, with 20 bases between them. The CDR3 consists of 17 residues. Germline CDR1 is LNHNV and CDR2 is YYDKDF (reference sequence). The CDR3 protein is CATSRDKLGHPGDIQYF. For the CDR3, the DNA is TGTGCCACCAGCAGAGATAAGTTGGGACACCCGGGGGACATTCAGTACTTC. Looking up the rest from reference TRBV15 and TRBJ2-4 gives the full variable domain: DAMVIQNPRYQVTQFGKPVTLSCSQTLNHNVMYWYQQKSSQAPKLLFHYYDKDFNNEADTPDNFQSRRPNTSFCFLDIRSPGLGDTAMYLCATSRDKLGHPGDIQYFGAGTRLSVL.

This chain connects TRBV5-6 to TRBJ2-5, with a possible D match to TRBD2 (6 bases). The CDR3 contains 12 residues. V lost 5 bases and J 9 bases, leaving 14 bases between the germline ends. Germline values: CDR1 SGHDT, CDR2 YYEEEE. CDR3 sequence: CASRITGGSQYF. CDR3 bases: TGTGCCAGCAGGATCACCGGGGGTTCCCAGTACTTC.

There are many counts of this clonotype. The V gene is TRBV10-3, the J gene TRBJ2-3; 9 positions match TRBD2. There are 15 residues in the CDR3. The V gene's germline CDR1 is ENHRY and CDR2 SYGVKD. V trimming: 5 bases; J trimming: 2 bases; junction bases outside the gene matches: 5. CDR3 nucleotides: TGTGCCATCAGTAACCTAGCGGGACCCACAGATACGCAGTATTTT. Protein product: CAISNLAGPTDTQYF.

This clonotype was observed a few times. The rearrangement uses TRBV11-2 and TRBJ2-7; 11 nucleotides match TRBD2. The J segment lost 4 bases and the V segment lost 5 bases, leaving 7 bases of the junction unmatched. Per the germline V gene, CDR1 is SGHAT and CDR2 is FQNNGV. This CDR3 contains 15 residues. The CDR3 DNA reads as TGTGCCAGCAGCGGACATCTAGCGGGGGGATACGAGCAGTACTTC. It is translated as CASSGHLAGGYEQYF.